This passage covers 16 T cell receptor beta chains from one sample sequenced in a study of OX40 agonist ivuxolimab in advanced cancers. Produced via immunoSEQ multiplex PCR; TCRdb's table is partial and in-frame only. The table shows some 65,000 clones, with around 86% occurring only once. Sequencing used CD4+ or CD8+ T cells sorted from blood, obtained in a trial of the OX40 agonist ivuxolimab. Receptors were obtained from an adult with an advanced solid tumor such as melanoma, head and neck, liver or kidney cancer.

V gene TRBV18 combines with J gene TRBJ1-1, with 7 nucleotides matching TRBD1. This CDR3 comprises 13 residues. CDR1 is KGHSH and CDR2 is LQKENI in the germline V gene. J was trimmed by 8 bases and V by 6 bases; bases with no gene match: 9. The CDR3 loop is CASSEDRAKEAFF. The CDR3 region has the DNA TGTGCCAGCTCCGAAGACAGGGCGAAAGAAGCTTTCTTT.

The rearrangement uses TRBV6-4 and TRBJ2-1; 8 nucleotides agree with TRBD2. CDR1 is MRHNA and CDR2 is SNTAGT in the germline V gene. The length of the CDR3 is 16 residues. Unmatched junction bases numbered 5, after V lost 0 bases and J lost 4 bases. The CDR3 bases are TGTGCCAGCAGTGACTCGAGCGCTAGCGGGTACAATGAGCAGTTCTTC. Translated, it gives CASSDSSASGYNEQFF.

The gene calls are TRBV4-3 and TRBJ1-2, with a tentative D call TRBD1 (6 bases). CDR1 is LGHNA, CDR2 YSLEER, per germline. This CDR3 region has 15 residues. V was pared by 0 bases and J by 6 bases, with 14 bases between. Written as DNA, the CDR3 is TGCGCCAGCAGCCAAGACCCACAGGGTGAAGATGGCTACACCTTC. Translating gives CASSQDPQGEDGYTF.

The chain carries TRBV11-2 and TRBJ2-1; weak D call: TRBD1 (6 bases). The V and J ends lost 8 bases and 6 bases respectively, with 17 bases between them. Per the germline V gene, CDR1 is SGHAT and CDR2 is FQNNGV. This CDR3 comprises 14 residues. CDR3 sequence: CASRRGGFSNEQFF. The CDR3 coding sequence is TGTGCCAGCCGAAGAGGGGGATTCAGCAATGAGCAGTTCTTC.

V usage is TRBV28 and J usage is TRBJ1-1; D gene unclear. The V and J ends lost 8 bases and 0 bases respectively, with 10 bases between them. Germline loops: CDR1 MDHEN, CDR2 SYDVKM. This CDR3 spans 13 amino acids. The CDR3, as DNA: TGTGCCAGCCGTACGGCAGTGAACACTGAAGCTTTCTTT. This codes for CASRTAVNTEAFF.

The V gene is TRBV7-2, the J gene TRBJ2-7; TRBD2 matches 7 bases. This CDR3 is built from 15 residues. Germline CDR1 and CDR2: SGHTA and FQGNSA. V lost 1 base and J lost 1; bases outside the gene matches: 4. Here the CDR3 reads CASSLGGGRSYEQYF. DNA for the CDR3: TGTGCCAGCAGCTTAGGGGGGGGACGGTCCTACGAGCAGTACTTC.

This chain connects TRBV19 to TRBJ2-3; maybe TRBD1 (6 bases). Germline loops: CDR1 LNHDA, CDR2 SQIVND (reference sequence). V lost 6 bases to trimming and J lost 2 bases, with 18 bases between them. The length of the CDR3 is 16 residues. CDR3 sequence: CASSFKQGSNTDTQYF. The DNA for the CDR3 is TGTGCCAGTAGCTTTAAGCAGGGGTCAAACACAGATACGCAGTATTTT.

The chain recombines TRBV11-3 with TRBJ1-1; D gene unclear. Trimming took off 3 bases at V and 8 bases at J, with 10 bases between the two ends. This CDR3 spans 12 amino acids. CDR1 and CDR2 (germline): SGHNT, YENEEA. Here the CDR3 reads CASSFGAAEAFF. In DNA form, the CDR3 reads TGTGCCAGCAGCTTTGGAGCGGCAGAAGCTTTCTTT.

V is TRBV19 and J is TRBJ1-4; the D is unclear. The germline gives CDR1 LNHDA, CDR2 SQIVND (reference sequence). The CDR3 consists of 13 residues. The V end lost 6 bases, the J end lost 3 bases, and 8 bases lay between the germline ends. CDR3: CASRVPPNEKLFF. The CDR3 region has the DNA TGTGCCAGTAGGGTCCCACCTAATGAAAAACTGTTTTTT.

The table lists this clone with a few counts. The V and J genes are TRBV25-1 and TRBJ1-5; possibly TRBD1 for D (5 bases). The CDR3 extends over 13 amino acids. V was shortened by 4 bases and J by 5 bases, with 9 bases between the two germline ends. Germline V lookup: CDR1 MGHDK, CDR2 SYGVNS. For the CDR3, the DNA is TGTGCCAGCAGTGGGTCGGGGGATCAGCCCCAGCATTTT. It is translated as CASSGSGDQPQHF.

The rearrangement joins TRBV25-1 to TRBJ1-6; 9 positions agree with TRBD1. Unmatched junction bases numbered 5, after V lost 4 bases and J lost 7 bases. Germline V gene sequence: CDR1 MGHDK, CDR2 SYGVNS. The CDR3 contains 15 residues. The CDR3 here is CASSGPGQGNSPLHF. CDR3 nucleotide sequence: TGTGCCAGCAGTGGGCCGGGACAGGGAAATTCACCCCTCCACTTT.

This clone was seen only once. This chain connects TRBV30 to TRBJ1-4; the D gene is possibly TRBD1 (5 bases). CDR3 length: 16 residues. The germline CDR1 and CDR2 sequences are GTSNPN and SVGIG (reference sequence). V was clipped by 1 base and J by 3 bases, with 15 bases between them. The CDR3 DNA is TGTGCCTGGAGTGCACTTGACAGAGCCCCTAATGAAAAACTGTTTTTT. Protein: CAWSALDRAPNEKLFF.

The chain has TRBV18 and TRBJ1-1, with D uncertain. The CDR3 totals 15 residues. V was trimmed by 3 bases and J by 1 base, leaving 12 bases between them. Germline values: CDR1 KGHSH, CDR2 LQKENI. CDR3 in amino acids: CASSPVGQQNTEAFF. CDR3 coding DNA: TGTGCCAGCTCACCGGTGGGCCAGCAGAACACTGAAGCTTTCTTT.

The gene calls are TRBV6-5 and TRBJ2-3; TRBD2 aligns across 13 bases. Germline V gene data show CDR1 as MNHEY and CDR2 as SVGAGI. This CDR3 has 15 amino acids. The V gene end was trimmed by 5 bases and the J gene end by 7 bases; junction bases not matched to a gene: 6. In DNA, the CDR3 is TGTGCCAGCAGTGTACTAGCGGGGGGGCCAAATACGCAGTATTTT. It translates to CASSVLAGGPNTQYF.

V is TRBV7-2 and J is TRBJ1-1, with TRBD1 as a possible D gene (6 bases). Germline-derived CDR1 and CDR2 are SGHTA and FQGNSA. Trimming took 6 bases from V and 10 from J, leaving 21 bases between them. CDR3 length: 14 residues. The CDR3 reads CASRITISGTRAFF. Here the CDR3 DNA reads TGTGCCAGCAGGATAACCATCTCCGGGACAAGAGCTTTCTTT.

In nucleotides, the CDR3 is TGTGCCAGCAGCACCGGGACAGTCCAAGAGACCCAGTACTTC. Its translation is CASSTGTVQETQYF. V and J are TRBV7-2 and TRBJ2-5; 7 bases align to TRBD1. Losses at the gene ends were 5 bases for V and 1 base for J; bases not matched to a gene: 4. CDR3 size: 14 residues. Per germline, CDR1 SGHTA and CDR2 FQGNSA.